The clone carrying this TCR beta chain was seen repeatedly, ten times or more. Its antigen is undetermined. Additional DNA sequences in this sample encode the identical CDR3. The source of the sample is a study of shared clonotypes between healthy human individuals. Study-wide background: CD4 naive and memory got three plates each, CD8 naive two, CD8 memory one.

Evenly divided among several immunoSEQ plates was the genomic DNA of each subset. Some clones are missing from TCRdb's copy, which holds only in-frame ones; the method was immunoSEQ multiplex PCR. The sample yields over a million clones, under 80% seen once. With 4 bases clipped from V and 4 bases from J, the junction kept 5 bases outside the gene matches. This CDR3 has 15 residues. Germline V lookup: CDR1 MNHEY, CDR2 SVGAGI. The study's findings and limits: Shared clonotypes across all four donors exceeded non-shared ones in generation probability.

This receptor was identified in a man younger than 30 in good health. Sequenced sample: memory CD4+ T cells sorted from blood. Subset specified: CD45RA-negative fraction. The V call is TRBV6-5, the J call TRBJ2-4; 9 bases map to TRBD1. The CDR3 nucleotides are TGTGCCAGCAGTTCCCCCGGACAGGGGAAAAACATTCAGTACTTC. Its translation: CASSSPGQGKNIQYF.